This T cell receptor beta chain was recovered during a study of T cell repertoires in cytomegalovirus infection. About the study: CMV epitopes, recently identified HLA-C-restricted and well-studied HLA-B-restricted, were used. CMV infection plus the matching HLA type was flagged by public TCR beta signatures.

One entry per CDR3 protein, called by TCRdb with MiXCR from the reads. The sample has approximately 340,000 distinct CDR3 sequences, roughly 29% seen once. CDR1 is SGHTA, CDR2 FQGNSA, per germline. Trimming took 10 bases from V and 4 from J, leaving 19 bases between them. The CDR3 covers 14 residues. There are many counts of this clonotype. Its target is not known. Study-wide findings and caveats: Totalled public TCR beta family frequency picked out people who carried CMV plus the relevant HLA. The ex vivo response was dominated by HLA-C-restricted CMV-specific TCR beta clonotypes.

The sequenced sample was cultured PBMCs, obtained from culture after CMV antigen stimulation. This TCR was recovered from a human donor in good health (CMV status not recorded). Some clones in this sample may be carry-over from other donors' samples. The rearrangement uses TRBV7-2 and TRBJ1-2, with a weak D call TRBD1 (5 bases). The CDR3 is CATRDPQRGYGYTF. As DNA, the CDR3 is TGTGCCACGAGGGACCCTCAAAGGGGCTATGGCTACACCTTC.